This TCR beta chain was observed in a study of graft-versus-host responses after intestinal transplantation. Study-wide background: Recipients obtained multivisceral, liver-intestinal, or isolated intestinal transplants. Anti-thymocyte globulin induction, then tacrolimus and steroids for about 3 years, went to all recipients. Study conclusions and caveats: GvH clones occurred in recipient marrow; some first appeared in ileum or blood.

About this clone: The antigen is unknown.

TCRdb's copy holds only in-frame clones and misses some; the assay was immunoSEQ multiplex PCR. There are under 100,000 clones in the sample; 80% to 95% occur only once, and about 1% lies in the top ten. Sequencing was performed on unstimulated CD8+ T cells sorted from spleen or lymph node cells, taken before transplant. This TCR derives from a human donor who was the organ donor for an intestinal transplant.

The CDR3 nucleotides are TGTGCCAGCACCCTAGAGGGAACCTACAATGAGCAGTTCTTC. Translating it yields CASTLEGTYNEQFF. The chain carries TRBV6-6 and TRBJ2-1; TRBD2 might be the D (5 bases). This CDR3 is 14 amino acids long. Germline V gives CDR1 MNHNY, CDR2 SVGAGI (reference sequence). The ends were cut back, 7 bases at V and 2 bases at J, with 12 bases in the middle.